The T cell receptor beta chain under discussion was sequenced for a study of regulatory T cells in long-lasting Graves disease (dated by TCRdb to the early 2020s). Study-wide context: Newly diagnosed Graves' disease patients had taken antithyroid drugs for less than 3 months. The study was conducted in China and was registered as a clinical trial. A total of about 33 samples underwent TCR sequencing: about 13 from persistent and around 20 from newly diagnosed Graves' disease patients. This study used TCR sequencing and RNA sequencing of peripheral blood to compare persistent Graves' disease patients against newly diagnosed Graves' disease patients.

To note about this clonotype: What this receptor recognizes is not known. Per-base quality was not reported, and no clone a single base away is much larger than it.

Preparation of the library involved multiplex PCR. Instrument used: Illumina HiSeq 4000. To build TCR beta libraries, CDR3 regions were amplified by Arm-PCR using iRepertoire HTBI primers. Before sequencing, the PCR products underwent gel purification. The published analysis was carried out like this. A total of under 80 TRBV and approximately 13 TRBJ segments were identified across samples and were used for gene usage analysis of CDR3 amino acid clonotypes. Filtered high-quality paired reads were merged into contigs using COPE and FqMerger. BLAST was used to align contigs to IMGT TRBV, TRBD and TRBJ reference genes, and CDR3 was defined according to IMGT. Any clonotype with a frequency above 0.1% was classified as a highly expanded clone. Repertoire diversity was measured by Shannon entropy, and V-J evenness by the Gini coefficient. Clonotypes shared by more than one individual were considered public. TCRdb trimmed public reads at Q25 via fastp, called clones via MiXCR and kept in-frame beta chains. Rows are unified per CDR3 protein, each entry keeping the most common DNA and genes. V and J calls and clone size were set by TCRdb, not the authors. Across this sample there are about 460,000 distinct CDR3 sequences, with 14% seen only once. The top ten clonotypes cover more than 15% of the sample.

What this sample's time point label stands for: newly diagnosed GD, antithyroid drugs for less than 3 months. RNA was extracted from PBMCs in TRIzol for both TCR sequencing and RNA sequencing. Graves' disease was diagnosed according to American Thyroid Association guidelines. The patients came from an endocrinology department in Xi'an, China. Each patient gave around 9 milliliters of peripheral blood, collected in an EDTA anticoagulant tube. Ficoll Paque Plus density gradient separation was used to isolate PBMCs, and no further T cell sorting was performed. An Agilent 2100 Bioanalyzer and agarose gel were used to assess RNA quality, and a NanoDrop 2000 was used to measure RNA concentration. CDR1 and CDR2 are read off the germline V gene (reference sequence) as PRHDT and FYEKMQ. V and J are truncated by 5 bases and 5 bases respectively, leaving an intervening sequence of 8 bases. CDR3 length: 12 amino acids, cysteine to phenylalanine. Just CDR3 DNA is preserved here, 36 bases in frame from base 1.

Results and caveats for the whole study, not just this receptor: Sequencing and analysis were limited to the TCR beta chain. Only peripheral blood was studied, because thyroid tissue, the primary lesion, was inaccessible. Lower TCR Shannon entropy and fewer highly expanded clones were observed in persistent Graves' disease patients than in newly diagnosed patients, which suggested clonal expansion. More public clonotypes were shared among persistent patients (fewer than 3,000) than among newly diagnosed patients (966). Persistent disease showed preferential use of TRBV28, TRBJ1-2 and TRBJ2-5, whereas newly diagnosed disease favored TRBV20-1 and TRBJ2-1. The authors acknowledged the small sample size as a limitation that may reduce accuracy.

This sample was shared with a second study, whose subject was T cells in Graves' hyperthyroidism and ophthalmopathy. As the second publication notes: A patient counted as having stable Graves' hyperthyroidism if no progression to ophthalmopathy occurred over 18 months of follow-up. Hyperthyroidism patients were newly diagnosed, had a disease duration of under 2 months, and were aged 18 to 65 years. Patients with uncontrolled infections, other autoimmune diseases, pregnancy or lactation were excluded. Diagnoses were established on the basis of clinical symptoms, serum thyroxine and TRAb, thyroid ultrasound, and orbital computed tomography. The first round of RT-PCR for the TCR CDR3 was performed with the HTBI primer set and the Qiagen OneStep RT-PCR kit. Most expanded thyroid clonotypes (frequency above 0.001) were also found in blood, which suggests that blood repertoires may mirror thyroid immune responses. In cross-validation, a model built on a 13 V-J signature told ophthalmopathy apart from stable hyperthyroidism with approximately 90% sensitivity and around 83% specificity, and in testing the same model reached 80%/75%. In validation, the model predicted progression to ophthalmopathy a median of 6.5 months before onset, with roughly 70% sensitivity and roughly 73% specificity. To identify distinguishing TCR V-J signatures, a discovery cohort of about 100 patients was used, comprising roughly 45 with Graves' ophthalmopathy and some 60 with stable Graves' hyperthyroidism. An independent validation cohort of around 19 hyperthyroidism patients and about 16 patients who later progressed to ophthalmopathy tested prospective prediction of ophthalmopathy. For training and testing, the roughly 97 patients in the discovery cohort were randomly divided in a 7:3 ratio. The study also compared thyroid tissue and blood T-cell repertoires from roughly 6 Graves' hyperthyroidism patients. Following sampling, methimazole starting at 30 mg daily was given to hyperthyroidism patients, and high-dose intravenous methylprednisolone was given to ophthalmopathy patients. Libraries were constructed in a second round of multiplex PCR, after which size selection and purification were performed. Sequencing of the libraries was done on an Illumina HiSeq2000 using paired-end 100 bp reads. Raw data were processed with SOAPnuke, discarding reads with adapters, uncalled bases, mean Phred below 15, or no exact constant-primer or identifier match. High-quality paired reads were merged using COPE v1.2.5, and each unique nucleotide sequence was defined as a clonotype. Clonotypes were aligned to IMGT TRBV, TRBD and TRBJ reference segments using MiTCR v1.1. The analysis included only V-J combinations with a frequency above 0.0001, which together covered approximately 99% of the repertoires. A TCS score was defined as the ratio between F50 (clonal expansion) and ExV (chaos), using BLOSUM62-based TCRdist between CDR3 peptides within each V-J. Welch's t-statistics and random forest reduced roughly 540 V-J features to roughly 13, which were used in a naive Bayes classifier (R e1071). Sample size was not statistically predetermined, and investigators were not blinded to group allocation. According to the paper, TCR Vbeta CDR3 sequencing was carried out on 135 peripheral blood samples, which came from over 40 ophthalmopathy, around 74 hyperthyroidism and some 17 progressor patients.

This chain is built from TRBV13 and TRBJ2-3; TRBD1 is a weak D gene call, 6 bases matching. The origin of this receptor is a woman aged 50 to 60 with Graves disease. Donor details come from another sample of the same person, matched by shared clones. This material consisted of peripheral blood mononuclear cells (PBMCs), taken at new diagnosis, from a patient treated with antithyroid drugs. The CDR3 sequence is CASSHREDTQYF. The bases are TGTGCCAGCAGCCACAGGGAAGATACGCAGTATTTT.